A selection of T cell receptor beta chains follows, all from one sample in a study of blood T cell repertoires in COVID-19. Some clones are missing from TCRdb's copy, which holds only in-frame ones; the method was immunoSEQ multiplex PCR. The sample lists roughly 300,000 clones; 70% to 90% were seen once. Sequencing input: peripheral blood. These receptors all stem from a woman aged 50 to 60 who had recovered from COVID-19. CDR3s include the opening cysteine and the closing phenylalanine or tryptophan. The D gene is left open where the match is weak. A row's size may be missing; if present it is once, few, many or a size class.

.	TRBV19	TRBJ1-1	.	CASSRSGGRPEAFF	TGTGCCAGTAGCCGTAGCGGGGGTAGGCCTGAAGCTTTCTTT
.	TRBV13	TRBJ2-5	TRBD2	CASSLRGRGEETQYF	TGTGCCAGCAGCTTAAGAGGGAGGGGAGAAGAGACCCAGTACTTC
.	TRBV3-1/TRBV3-2	TRBJ2-7	.	CASSQNDRLTEQYF	TGTGCCAGCAGCCAGAACGACAGGCTTACGGAGCAGTACTTC
.	TRBV30	TRBJ1-2	.	CAWSVSGFHGYTF	TGTGCCTGGAGTGTATCCGGGTTTCATGGCTACACCTTC
once	TRBV18	TRBJ2-1	TRBD1	CASSAIQGARFNEQFF	TGTGCCAGCTCAGCCATACAGGGGGCGCGTTTCAATGAGCAGTTCTTC
.	TRBV18	TRBJ1-2	.	CASSPGRGGIGYTF	TGTGCCAGCTCACCCGGTAGAGGGGGAATTGGCTACACCTTC
.	TRBV6-2/TRBV6-3	TRBJ1-2	TRBD1	CASSTDRAMGNYGYTF	TGTGCCAGCAGCACCGACAGGGCCATGGGGAACTATGGCTACACCTTC
.	TRBV3-1/TRBV3-2	TRBJ2-7	.	CASSQTVGTYEQYF	TGTGCCAGCAGCCAAACAGTGGGCACCTACGAGCAGTACTTC
.	TRBV28	TRBJ1-1	.	CASGLEAVATEAFF	TGTGCCAGCGGACTGGAGGCGGTGGCCACTGAAGCTTTCTTT
.	TRBV30	TRBJ1-5	.	CAWRGGQGDQPQHF	TGTGCCTGGAGGGGGGGGCAGGGAGATCAGCCCCAGCATTTT
.	TRBV28	TRBJ2-6	.	CASSLPGSGANVLTF	TGTGCCAGCAGTTTACCGGGGTCTGGGGCCAACGTCCTGACTTTC
.	TRBV27	TRBJ1-6	.	CASGRTTSPLHF	TGTGCCAGCGGCCGGACAACTTCACCCCTCCACTTT
.	TRBV5-4	TRBJ1-4	.	CAGPQITNEKLFF	TGTGCCGGCCCACAGATAACTAATGAAAAACTGTTTTTT
.	TRBV4-3	TRBJ2-7	TRBD1	CASSQVEGALYEQYF	TGCGCCAGCAGCCAAGTAGAGGGGGCACTCTACGAGCAGTACTTC
.	TRBV5-1	TRBJ2-7	TRBD2	CASSLSGLALIYEQYF	TGCGCCAGCAGCTTATCCGGACTAGCACTTATCTACGAGCAGTACTTC
.	TRBV9	TRBJ2-3	TRBD2	CASSPRLAGGQDTQYF	TGTGCCAGCAGCCCTCGGCTAGCGGGGGGCCAAGATACGCAGTATTTT
.	TRBV2	TRBJ2-3	TRBD1	CASREGQADTDTQYF	TGTGCCAGCAGGGAGGGACAGGCTGACACAGATACGCAGTATTTT
once	TRBV19	TRBJ1-6	TRBD1	CASSDLLRGLNSPLHF	TGTGCCAGTAGCGACCTACTCAGGGGGTTGAATTCACCCCTCCACTTT
.	TRBV2	TRBJ1-6	.	CASSERGALSPLHF	TGTGCCAGCAGTGAACGCGGAGCACTTTCACCCCTCCACTTT
.	TRBV9	TRBJ2-1	TRBD2	CASSVGGLAGVNEQFF	TGTGCCAGCAGCGTAGGGGGGCTAGCGGGAGTAAATGAGCAGTTCTTC
.	TRBV2	TRBJ2-3	TRBD1	CASRAATGGGTDTQYF	TGTGCCAGCAGGGCCGCGACAGGGGGCGGCACAGATACGCAGTATTTT
.	TRBV6-1	TRBJ2-6	.	CASSEIPPSSGANVLTF	TGTGCCAGCAGTGAAATTCCACCGAGCTCTGGGGCCAACGTCCTGACTTTC
.	TRBV27	TRBJ2-2	TRBD2	CASSLLTSGNTGELFF	TGTGCCAGCAGTCTTTTGACTAGCGGGAACACCGGGGAGCTGTTTTTT
.	TRBV30	TRBJ1-5	.	CAWAAGASNQPQHF	TGTGCCTGGGCCGCAGGGGCTAGCAATCAGCCCCAGCATTTT
.	TRBV28	TRBJ2-5	TRBD1	CASSLFVGAGGNQETQYF	TGTGCCAGCAGTTTATTTGTCGGGGCAGGGGGAAACCAAGAGACCCAGTACTTC
once	TRBV3-1/TRBV3-2	TRBJ1-5	TRBD1	CASSQDTGGYQPQHF	TGTGCCAGCAGCCAAGATACAGGGGGCTATCAGCCCCAGCATTTT
.	TRBV4-3	TRBJ2-6	TRBD1	CASSHRLGRDRGPSGANVLTF	TGCGCCAGCAGCCACAGATTGGGCCGGGACAGGGGTCCCTCTGGGGCCAACGTCCTGACTTTC
.	TRBV18	TRBJ2-1	TRBD2	CASSRAGGRREQFF	TGTGCCAGCTCTCGGGCGGGAGGGCGACGGGAGCAGTTCTTC
.	TRBV11-2	TRBJ1-1	TRBD1	CASRLGKRDREDTEAFF	TGTGCCAGCAGATTAGGGAAACGGGACAGGGAAGACACTGAAGCTTTCTTT
.	TRBV6-5	TRBJ2-2	TRBD2	CATRAIAGAGELFF	TGTGCCACCCGGGCGATAGCGGGAGCCGGGGAGCTGTTTTTT
.	TRBV6-5	TRBJ1-2	.	CASIPGANYGYTF	TGTGCCAGCATCCCAGGGGCGAACTATGGCTACACCTTC
.	TRBV5-4	TRBJ1-1	.	CASSWLTTATTERAFF	TGTGCCAGCAGCTGGCTTACCACAGCCACCACTGAAAGGGCTTTCTTT
.	TRBV18	TRBJ1-1	.	CASSLGGQDTEAFF	TGTGCCAGCTCACTCGGGGGGCAGGACACTGAAGCTTTCTTT
.	TRBV4-3	TRBJ2-1	.	CASSQEVGGAEQFF	TGCGCCAGCAGCCAAGAAGTGGGGGGAGCTGAGCAGTTCTTC
.	TRBV7-6	TRBJ1-1	.	CASSPQPAGNTEAFF	TGTGCCAGCAGCCCTCAACCCGCGGGGAACACTGAAGCTTTCTTT
.	TRBV5-1	TRBJ1-1	.	CASSLSSRGRGYMNTEAFF	TGCGCCAGCAGCTTGAGTTCCCGAGGCAGGGGATACATGAACACTGAAGCTTTCTTT
.	TRBV28	TRBJ2-3	.	CASSRTGLSTSTDTQYF	TGTGCCAGCAGCCGAACGGGACTTAGCACTAGCACAGATACGCAGTATTTT
once	TRBV3-1/TRBV3-2	TRBJ2-7	TRBD2	CASSQGSSGGRWEQYF	TGTGCCAGCAGCCAGGGTTCTAGCGGGGGGCGTTGGGAGCAGTACTTC
.	TRBV4-2	TRBJ2-3	TRBD2	CASSGESTEGGRTDTQYF	TGTGCCAGCAGTGGGGAGAGCACTGAGGGCGGGAGGACAGATACGCAGTATTTT
.	TRBV5-8	TRBJ1-5	.	CASRYAGSYQPQHF	TGTGCCAGCAGATATGCAGGTTCATATCAGCCCCAGCATTTT